This is a list of T cell receptor beta chains from one sample in a study of blood T cells in healthy people across ages. TCRdb re-derived calls from the 5' RACE reads in MiXCR, one entry per CDR3 protein. Of about a million distinct CDR3 sequences listed, about 51% are singletons. Sequencing input: blood. The receptors were sampled from a woman between 55 and 75 years old in good health. The CDR3 runs from the conserved cysteine through the conserved F or W. D genes are given only for firm matches. Some rows have no size entry. The others give once, few or many, or a class for an expanded clone.

clone_size,j_call,v_call,d_call,cdr3_nt,cdr3_aa
.,TRBJ2-7,TRBV28,TRBD2,TGTGCCAGCAGACCGATAGCGGGAAGTTCCTACGAGCAGTACTTC,CASRPIAGSSYEQYF
.,TRBJ2-6,TRBV14,.,TGTGCCAGCAGCCAAACCTTTCTTCGCGGGGCCAACGTCCTGACTTTC,CASSQTFLRGANVLTF
.,TRBJ2-7,TRBV7-2,.,TGTGCCAGCAGCGCCCCGGTCACAAGGGGAGAGGCCCAGTACTTC,CASSAPVTRGEAQYF
.,TRBJ1-2,TRBV19,.,TGTGCCAGTAATAACCTCAGGGCTTCGGATGGCTACACCTTC,CASNNLRASDGYTF
.,TRBJ2-7,TRBV11-2,TRBD2,TGTGCCAGCAGCTTCGGAGCGGGGGAGCAGTACTTC,CASSFGAGEQYF
.,TRBJ2-5,TRBV6-1,TRBD2,TGTGCCAGCAGTGAACTAGCGGGGGGGTTCCAGGAGACCCAGTACTTC,CASSELAGGFQETQYF
.,TRBJ2-3,TRBV28,.,TGTGCCAGCAGTCCCCCTGGGCCCGGACCTGGGGCAGATACGCAGTATTTT,CASSPPGPGPGADTQYF
.,TRBJ2-5,TRBV20-1,.,TGCAGTGTAGCGCAAGAGACCCAGTACTTC,CSVAQETQYF
.,TRBJ1-6,TRBV6-5,.,TGTGCCAGCTCCAGACGGGTTGTTTGGTCTAGTGCACCCCTCCACTTT,CASSRRVVWSSAPLHF
.,TRBJ1-2,TRBV6-1,TRBD1,TGTGCCAGCAGTGCTGGACAGGCCTCTAACTATGGCTACACCTTC,CASSAGQASNYGYTF
.,TRBJ1-4,TRBV5-4,.,TGTGCCAGCAGCTTTTTTGGGGAGGGGGCAACTAATGAAAAACTGTTTTTT,CASSFFGEGATNEKLFF
.,TRBJ2-5,TRBV6-6,.,TGTGCCAGCAGTCGATCTTATGGGGAGACCCAGTACTTC,CASSRSYGETQYF
.,TRBJ1-4,TRBV20-1,.,TGCAGTGCTAGAGGTCCGGGTTCCCCGGGGGAAAAACTGTTTTTT,CSARGPGSPGEKLFF
.,TRBJ2-3,TRBV28,TRBD2,TGTGCCAGCAGTTTAGGGTTGGTAGCGGGAGGGGCAGATACGCAGTATTTT,CASSLGLVAGGADTQYF
.,TRBJ2-5,TRBV6-2/TRBV6-3,TRBD2,TGTGCCAGCACCGTCCTAGCGGGAGAACGGGCCCAGTACTTC,CASTVLAGERAQYF
.,TRBJ2-7,TRBV20-1,.,TGCAGTGCCCCCCCGGGATCCTCCTACGAGCAGTACTTC,CSAPPGSSYEQYF
few,TRBJ2-3,TRBV27,TRBD1,TGTGCCAGCAGTGCTAACCTTTTTGGCAGGGGGCCAGATACGCAGTATTTT,CASSANLFGRGPDTQYF
few,TRBJ2-3,TRBV27,TRBD2,TGTGCCACCCTATCGTGGGGGGGGACAGATACGCAGTATTTT,CATLSWGGTDTQYF